A single sample is the source of the 9 T cell receptor beta chains below, sequenced in a study of STAT5B mutations in CD4+ large granular lymphocyte leukemia. Method: immunoSEQ multiplex PCR; TCRdb's copy keeps in-frame clones and lacks some. The profile shows roughly 30,000 clones, about 70% of them singletons. Sequenced input: CD4+ T cells from blood buffy coats. These receptors came from a human donor in good health.

This clone turned up a few times. This chain uses TRBV27 with TRBJ1-2; weak D call: TRBD1 (5 bases). Per germline, CDR1 MNHEY and CDR2 SMNVEV (reference sequence). V dropped 4 bases and J dropped 8 bases, with 11 bases sitting between them. The CDR3 loop spans 12 amino acids. The DNA of the CDR3 is TGTGCCAGCAGTTATCGGGGGGACGGCTACACCTTC. Protein sequence: CASSYRGDGYTF.

This clone was counted a few times. The chain employs TRBV14 and TRBJ1-1; no clear D. This CDR3 is 14 amino acids long. The V gene's germline CDR1 is SGHDN and CDR2 FVKESK. Trimming stripped 3 bases from V and 2 bases from J, with 10 bases between. CDR3 sequence (DNA): TGTGCCAGCAGCCAGGGCAGAAGAAACACTGAAGCTTTCTTT. As protein: CASSQGRRNTEAFF.

The genes are TRBV7-2 and TRBJ2-3; D is uncertain. The CDR3 runs to 13 residues. The germline CDR1 and CDR2 sequences are SGHTA and FQGNSA. V gave up 1 base and J gave up 4 bases, with 6 bases separating them. CDR3 nucleotides: TGTGCCAGCAGCTTAGGCCCCGCAGATACGCAGTATTTT. It is translated as CASSLGPADTQYF.

V is TRBV7-2 and J is TRBJ2-3; D gene uncertain. From germline, CDR1 is SGHTA and CDR2 FQGNSA. The V end was cut by 3 bases, the J end by 6 bases, with 4 bases between. CDR3 length: 11 amino acids. CDR3 protein: CASSFQDTQYF. The CDR3 DNA reads TGTGCCAGCAGCTTCCAGGATACGCAGTATTTT.

The chain has TRBV5-4 and TRBJ2-3, with 7 bases aligning to TRBD2. V lost 0 bases and J lost 1; bases outside the gene matches: 2. The germline V gene has CDR1 SGHNT and CDR2 YYREEE (reference sequence). The CDR3 spans 15 residues. CDR3 region: CASSLGRGGTDTQYF. CDR3 sequence (DNA): TGTGCCAGCAGCTTGGGCCGGGGGGGCACAGATACGCAGTATTTT.

CDR3 DNA: TGTGCCAGCAGCTTGCGCAGGGTCGAAAACATTCAGTACTTC. It translates to CASSLRRVENIQYF. The V and J genes are TRBV7-2 and TRBJ2-4; D perhaps matches TRBD1 (5 bases). The length of the CDR3 is 14 residues. V lost 3 bases and J lost 5, with 11 bases in between. CDR1 and CDR2 from the germline V gene are SGHTA and FQGNSA.

The V call is TRBV9, the J call TRBJ2-5; 10 nucleotides agree with TRBD1. Germline loops: CDR1 SGDLS, CDR2 YYNGEE. The V segment lost 3 bases and the J segment 4 bases; nucleotides outside the gene matches: 9. The CDR3 has 16 amino acids. CDR3 region: CASSAGGQGLAETQYF. CDR3 DNA: TGTGCCAGCAGCGCGGGGGGACAGGGGTTGGCAGAGACCCAGTACTTC. The full variable domain, with the rest looked up from reference TRBV9 and TRBJ2-5, is DSGVTQTPKHLITATGQRVTLRCSPRSGDLSVYWYQQSLDQGLQFLIQYYNGEERAKGNILERFSAQQFPDLHSELNLSSLELGDSALYFCASSAGGQGLAETQYFGPGTRLLVL.

V usage is TRBV7-9 and J usage is TRBJ1-1, with a tentative D call TRBD1 (5 bases). V lost 6 bases, J lost 1 base, and 12 bases lay in between. CDR3 length: 14 residues. CDR1 and CDR2 (germline): SEHNR, FQNEAQ (reference sequence). CDR3 amino acids: CASRIMGRNTEAFF. The CDR3 DNA follows: TGTGCCAGCAGAATAATGGGACGGAACACTGAAGCTTTCTTT.

The rearrangement uses TRBV10-1 and TRBJ2-7; 10 bases map to TRBD2. CDR3 length equals 13 residues. The ends lost 7 bases at V and 4 bases at J; junction bases unmatched: 4. The germline V gene encodes CDR1 WNHNN and CDR2 SYGVQD (reference sequence). The CDR3 region is CASKPSGGYEQYF. In nucleotides, the CDR3 is TGCGCCAGCAAGCCTAGCGGGGGATACGAGCAGTACTTC.